The clone carrying this T cell receptor (beta chain) was observed a single time. Only in-frame clones appear in the TCRdb table, and some are missing; sequencing was by immunoSEQ multiplex PCR. The sample records 120,000 to 150,000 clones, approximately 90% being singletons. The data were taken from a study of T cell responses to AZD1222 COVID-19 vaccine. Germline V gene data show CDR1 as SGHKS and CDR2 as YYEKEE (reference sequence). Between the trimmed V and J ends, which lost 1 base and 3 bases, there was a span of 13 bases. The CDR3 is made up of 15 amino acids. The chain links TRBV5-5 to TRBJ1-1, with D tentatively TRBD1 (5 bases). The receptor was isolated from an adult who received the AZD1222 COVID-19 vaccine. The input for sequencing was peripheral blood, taken 28 days after the second AZD1222 dose. This chain's CDR3 is CASSLQRGRDTEAFF. In DNA form, the CDR3 reads TGTGCCAGCAGCTTGCAGAGGGGCAGGGACACTGAAGCTTTCTTT. Full variable domain (remainder filled in from reference TRBV5-5 and TRBJ1-1): DAGVTQSPTHLIKTRGQQVTLRCSPISGHKSVSWYQQVLGQGPQFIFQYYEKEERGRGNFPDRFSARQFPNYSSELNVNALLLGDSALYLCASSLQRGRDTEAFFGQGTRLTVV.